This T cell receptor beta chain was retrieved from a study of response to subunit inactivated influenza vaccine. Study findings and constraints: Few new T cells, the authors suggested, are recruited by each seasonal influenza vaccination.

TCRdb reprocessed the RT-PCR reads with MiXCR, giving one entry per CDR3 protein. The data show around 530,000 distinct CDR3 sequences, 12% seen once. The table lists this clonotype with many counts. What it binds is not known. V lost 1 base to trimming and J lost 0 bases, with 10 bases between them. This CDR3 is built from 16 residues. Sequenced here: PBMCs from blood, sampled on the day of vaccination. The rearrangement joins TRBV12-3 or TRBV12-4 to TRBJ2-4; the D is unclear. This receptor was taken from a man aged 45-65 years who received an inactivated influenza vaccine. The CDR3 spells CASSLGPRLAKNIQYF. The CDR3 nucleotides read TGTGCCAGCAGTTTAGGGCCCAGGCTAGCCAAAAACATTCAGTACTTC.